Each of the 14 T cell receptor beta chains below was sequenced from the same sample in a study of identical twins. MiXCR, run by TCRdb on the 5' RACE reads, gives a single entry per CDR3 protein. The data hold about 280,000 distinct CDR3 sequences, with more than 6.5% observed a single time. These data were likewise used in another study, on yellow fever vaccine responses in identical twins.

Sequenced input: memory (CD45RO+) T cells sorted from blood. The receptors shown here come from a woman younger than 35 in good health.

The rearrangement links TRBV18 to TRBJ2-7; the D gene is possibly TRBD1 (6 bases). Germline lookup yields CDR1 KGHSH and CDR2 LQKENI. V was trimmed by 6 bases and J by 4 bases, leaving 16 bases between them. This CDR3 is built from 14 residues. DNA for the CDR3: TGTGCCAGCTCGCCCCTGGGGGCGGCTTACGAGCAGTACTTC. Translating gives CASSPLGAAYEQYF. The full variable domain, with the rest looked up from reference TRBV18 and TRBJ2-7, is NAGVMQNPRHLVRRRGQEARLRCSPMKGHSHVYWYRQLPEEGLKFMVYLQKENIIDESGMPKERFSAEFPKEGPSILRIQQVVRGDSAAYFCASSPLGAAYEQYFGPGTRLTVT.

This clonotype showed up just a few times. V gene TRBV2 combines with J gene TRBJ1-1; TRBD1 aligns across 7 bases. This CDR3 is built from 13 residues. With 10 bases clipped from V and 0 bases from J, the junction kept 5 bases outside the gene matches. Per germline, CDR1 SNHLY and CDR2 FYNNEI. CDR3 bases: TGTGCCACTGCACAGGGGATGAACACTGAAGCTTTCTTT. It translates to CATAQGMNTEAFF. The full variable domain, rest sourced from reference TRBV2 and TRBJ1-1, is EPEVTQTPSHQVTQMGQEVILRCVPISNHLYFYWYRQILGQKVEFLVSFYNNEISEKSEIFDDQFSVERPDGSNFTLKIRSTKLEDSAMYFCATAQGMNTEAFFGQGTRLTVV.

This clonotype was counted between two and nine times. The rearrangement joins TRBV3-1 to TRBJ2-1; TRBD1 or TRBD2 may be the D gene (5 bases each). Between the trimmed V and J ends, which lost 0 bases and 7 bases, there was a span of 13 bases. Germline V gives CDR1 LGHDT, CDR2 YNNKEL (reference sequence). The length of the CDR3 is 15 residues. The CDR3 DNA is TGTGCCAGCAGCCAAGACCCGGGACCCACAAATGAGCAGTTCTTC. The encoded protein is CASSQDPGPTNEQFF.

This clonotype was seen more than once but under ten times. The chain recombines TRBV20-1 with TRBJ1-1, with unresolved D. V lost 0 bases, J lost 1 base, and 6 bases lay in between. The CDR3 loop spans 13 amino acids. CDR1 is DFQATT, CDR2 SNEGSKA, per germline (reference sequence). The CDR3: CSARDNKNTEAFF. The DNA of the CDR3 is TGCAGTGCTAGAGACAATAAGAACACTGAAGCTTTCTTT.

The V and J genes are TRBV20-1 and TRBJ1-2; D unresolved. Between the trimmed V and J ends, which lost 6 bases and 3 bases, there was a span of 11 bases. The CDR3 totals 12 residues. CDR1 and CDR2 from the germline V gene are DFQATT and SNEGSKA (reference sequence). The CDR3 nucleotides are TGCAGTGCCCCCAAACAGTACTATGGCTACACCTTC. It yields the protein CSAPKQYYGYTF.

The chain links TRBV6-1 to TRBJ1-4; the D is unclear. The CDR3 totals 14 residues. V was cut by 7 bases and J by 8 bases, with 17 bases left in between. Looked up from germline, CDR1 is MNHNS and CDR2 is SASEGT. In DNA, the CDR3 is TGTGCCAGCACCGCCGACATGTCTCGAGAAAAACTGTTTTTT. This encodes CASTADMSREKLFF.

This clonotype was recorded many times. The chain employs TRBV5-1 and TRBJ2-5, with D possibly matching TRBD1 (5 bases). The germline CDR1 and CDR2 sequences are SGHRS and YFSETQ. This CDR3 is 13 amino acids long. Trimming removed 2 bases from V and 3 bases from J, with 8 bases in between. This chain's CDR3 is CASSFGREETQYF. The DNA for the CDR3 is TGCGCCAGCAGCTTCGGCAGGGAAGAGACCCAGTACTTC.

The rearrangement uses TRBV20-1 and TRBJ2-1; TRBD1 aligns across 9 bases. Germline V gives CDR1 DFQATT, CDR2 SNEGSKA (reference sequence). J gave up 3 bases and V 6 bases, and 9 bases lay outside the gene matches. The CDR3 is 15 amino acids. DNA of the CDR3: TGCAGTGCCCTAACCGGGACAGGGATCTACAATGAGCAGTTCTTC. Translation gives CSALTGTGIYNEQFF.

This clonotype was found a few times. V gene TRBV5-5 combines with J gene TRBJ2-7; D unclear. Trimming shortened V by 7 bases and J by 7 bases, and 21 bases separated the two germline ends. Germline V CDR1 and CDR2: SGHKS, YYEKEE (reference sequence). This CDR3 region has 14 residues. This CDR3 is CASELGNVAAEQYF. The DNA of the CDR3 is TGTGCCAGCGAGCTTGGGAATGTAGCAGCAGAGCAGTACTTC.

This clonotype has a handful of counts. This sequence joins TRBV7-9 and TRBJ1-1, with D possibly matching TRBD1 (6 bases). Germline V CDR1 and CDR2: SEHNR, FQNEAQ (reference sequence). Trimming cost V 3 bases and J 10 bases, with 12 bases left between them. This CDR3 spans 12 amino acids. CDR3 DNA: TGTGCCAGCAGCTTTATCCAGGGGAGAGCTTTCTTT. Translating gives CASSFIQGRAFF.

The chain combines TRBV28 with TRBJ1-2; D may be TRBD1 (6 bases). Germline V gene sequence: CDR1 MDHEN, CDR2 SYDVKM. V lost 4 bases and J lost 0, with 12 bases in between. The CDR3 is 15 amino acids. CDR3 protein: CASSWGLFSNYGYTF. The CDR3 DNA reads TGTGCCAGCAGTTGGGGGCTCTTCTCTAACTATGGCTACACCTTC.

In its sample, this clonotype was seen many times. The chain is built from TRBV5-5 and TRBJ1-5, with D unresolved. The CDR3 totals 13 residues. The V and J ends lost 5 bases and 3 bases respectively, with 9 bases between them. Germline V gene lookup returns CDR1 SGHKS and CDR2 YYEKEE (reference sequence). Written as DNA, the CDR3 is TGTGCCAGCAGTAAGGGTTACAATCAGCCCCAGCATTTT. Its protein is CASSKGYNQPQHF.

The rearrangement uses TRBV28 and TRBJ1-1, with 8 bases fitting TRBD1. Trimming cost V 7 bases and J 7 bases; bases outside gene matches: 5. This CDR3 is built from 12 residues. The germline V gene has CDR1 MDHEN and CDR2 SYDVKM. The CDR3 nucleotides are TGTGCCAGCAACACCGGGACAGGTGAAGCTTTCTTT. Amino acids: CASNTGTGEAFF.

CDR3 nucleotides: TGTGCCACCAGCTCGCGCCTGGAAGACTATGGCTACACCTTC. Its protein is CATSSRLEDYGYTF. The genes are TRBV15 and TRBJ1-2; D call uncertain. The CDR3 is made up of 14 amino acids. Trimming cost V 5 bases and J 3 bases, with 13 bases left between them. Germline loops: CDR1 LNHNV, CDR2 YYDKDF (reference sequence).